This T cell receptor beta chain was identified in a study of CD8 T cells in Susac syndrome. Germline V lookup: CDR1 MNHEY, CDR2 SVGEGT. V gave up 0 bases and J gave up 1 base; unmatched junction bases: 7. This CDR3 spans 17 amino acids. Regarding the study as a whole: As the study acknowledged, the number of individuals in its TCR sequencing and HLA analysis was relatively small. Clonal expansion was not observed in the Susac syndrome CD4+ T cell repertoires.

Random hexamers were used to reverse transcribe the RNA input (about 0.5 to 1 ug). It was immunoSEQ multiplex PCR that amplified TCR beta CDR3 across 54 Vbeta and 13 Jbeta. One entry per CDR3 protein results from TCRdb running MiXCR on the immunoSEQ multiplex PCR reads. The table shows 200,000 to 300,000 distinct CDR3 sequences, with 95% to 97% occurring only once. In Susac syndrome patients, recently defined diagnostic criteria for definite or probable disease were met. A note on this clonotype: Its antigen is currently unknown.

This receptor was identified in a human donor with Susac syndrome. The V call is TRBV6-2 or TRBV6-3, the J call TRBJ2-7; 9 bases line up with TRBD2. Specimen: CD4+ T cells from PBMCs. This CDR3 reads CASSYSMMGLASYEQYF. Here the CDR3 DNA reads TGTGCCAGCAGTTACTCGATGATGGGACTAGCATCCTACGAGCAGTACTTC.